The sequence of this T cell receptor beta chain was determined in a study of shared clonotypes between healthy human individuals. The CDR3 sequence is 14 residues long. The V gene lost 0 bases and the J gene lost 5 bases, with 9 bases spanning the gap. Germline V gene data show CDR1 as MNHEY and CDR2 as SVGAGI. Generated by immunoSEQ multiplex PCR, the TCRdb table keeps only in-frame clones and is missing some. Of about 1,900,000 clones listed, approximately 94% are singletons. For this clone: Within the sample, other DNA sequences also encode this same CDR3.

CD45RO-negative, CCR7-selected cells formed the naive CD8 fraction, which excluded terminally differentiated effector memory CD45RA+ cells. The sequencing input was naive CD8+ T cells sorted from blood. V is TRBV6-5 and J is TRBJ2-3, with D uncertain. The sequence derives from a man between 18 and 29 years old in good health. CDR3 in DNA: TGTGCCAGCAGTTACTCAATTGTGGGAGATACGCAGTATTTT. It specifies CASSYSIVGDTQYF.